The source of this T cell receptor beta chain is a study of blood T cell repertoires in COVID-19. Turning to the study itself: Acute-phase and convalescent COVID-19 samples originated in the United States, Italy and Spain.

Original handling: Using reference gene primer amplification, nucleated cell counts were estimated. This table comes from immunoSEQ multiplex PCR, and its TCRdb copy is limited to in-frame clones, with some not included. That table is the source of V, J and clone size, and D and trimming were worked out from the DNA. The sample lists roughly 16,000 clones, 80% to 85% occurring once. The germline CDR1 and CDR2 sequences are SNHLY and FYNNEI. Trimming took off 2 bases at V and 5 bases at J, with 14 bases between the two ends. The CDR3 contains 15 residues. The TCR was taken from a man between 60 and 75 years old with acute or convalescent COVID-19. The sample comprised peripheral blood. The chain recombines TRBV2 with TRBJ2-3; maybe TRBD2 (5 bases). CDR3 loop: CASSEYSREGDTQYF. As DNA, the CDR3 is TGTGCCAGCAGTGAATACAGTCGCGAGGGAGATACGCAGTATTTT.